The entry below gives a single T cell receptor (beta chain) sequence along with its context. What this receptor recognizes is not known. Base qualities are not provided; no much larger clone lies one nucleotide away. The data belong to a study of response to subunit inactivated influenza vaccine (dated by TCRdb to 2017 to 2018). Background on the whole study: The study used deep quantitative T cell receptor repertoire profiling to track responses to a trivalent subunit inactivated influenza vaccine.

CDR1 and CDR2 (SGHAT, FQNNGV) derive from the germline V gene. A distance of 8 bases separates the germline ends of V and J, which lose 5 bases and 4 bases respectively. The CDR3 sequence holds 13 residues, the cysteine and phenylalanine included. Only the CDR3 DNA is retained, 39 bases long and in frame from the first base. The investigation overall reported the following: According to the authors, only a limited number of new T cells may be recruited by each seasonal influenza vaccination.

Libraries came from RT-PCR. The sample was run on an Illumina HiSeq 2500. In-frame beta chains were kept once TCRdb had trimmed the public reads at Q25 with fastp and called clones with MiXCR. Identical CDR3 proteins give one entry, which carries the most common genes and DNA. This sample has 500,000 to 550,000 distinct CDR3 sequences in its table, and approximately 24% of those were observed once. 2.5% to 3.5% of the sample is in the top ten clones. These data were likewise used in another study, on T cells expressing NK-cell markers. The second study also describes: The TCR beta cDNA libraries were made using 5'RACE template switching, a step that added both a universal primer site and unique molecular identifiers. About eight donors provided sorted CD3+CD56+NKG2C+, CD3+CD56+NKG2C- and CD3+CD56-NKG2C+ T-cell subsets, whose TCR beta-chain repertoires were profiled. Seven of the eight sequenced donors were HCMV-seropositive and one was HCMV-seronegative. To restrict sorting to alphabetaTCR-expressing T cells, an anti-gammadeltaTCR antibody was added in several experiments. For six donors, the dominant CD3+CD56+NKG2C+ clonotypes were among the top 10 CD8+ clonotypes and accounted for roughly 1.0-7.5% of CD8+ T cells. Those dominant clonotypes were again the most abundant among CD3+CD56-NKG2C+ cells in a few donors, at roughly 28.3-60.1%. Whether the expanded NKG2C-expressing T cell clones were specific for HCMV antigens was left unclear. Randomly selected healthy volunteers, three men and five women, were used as the eight sequenced donors. A commercial ELISA kit detecting HCMV-specific IgG in serum was used to determine HCMV serostatus. Peripheral blood mononuclear cells were isolated from blood by Ficoll density gradient centrifugation. CD4+ and CD8+ T cells were isolated from PBMC by magnetic immunoseparation with Miltenyi isolation kits. cDNA synthesis was primed from the TCR beta constant segment, followed by two successive PCR amplification steps. The libraries were sequenced on Illumina HiSeq 2000/2500, MiSeq or NextSeq, producing 2 x 150 bp reads. MIGEC handled demultiplexing of the reads and grouping by UMI, while MiTCR was used to assemble and quantify clonotypes. To exclude erroneous sequences, any TCR cDNA sequence not supported by at least two reads was discarded. Downstream repertoire analysis used the tcR package, and clonotypes were matched across fractions by CDR3 nucleotide sequence plus V segment. VDJmatch was used to annotate antigen specificity against VDJdb, with one amino acid substitution in CDR3 permitted.

The chain was built from TRBV11-2 and TRBJ2-2; the D gene is possibly TRBD2, with 6 bases matching. This TCR was recovered from a man aged 50-59 years who received an inactivated influenza vaccine. Donor details come from another sample of the same person, matched by shared clones. The material sequenced was CD4+ T cells sorted from PBMCs, taken 11 to 12 days after vaccination. This receptor has the CDR3 CASSRGFTGELFF. The DNA is as follows: TGTGCCAGCAGCCGGGGGTTCACCGGGGAGCTGTTTTTT.